Listed below are T cell receptor beta chains from one sample, sequenced in a study of early stage breast cancer tumors. The assay was immunoSEQ multiplex PCR, and TCRdb's table has in-frame clones only and misses some. The profile shows nearly 25,000 clones, 65% to 70% of them singletons. The sample taken for sequencing was breast tumor tissue. These receptors came from a person aged 55-75 years with breast cancer. Each CDR3 is given with its conserved first and last residue. The D gene is left open where the match is weak. Rows may omit the clone size; those that give it use once, few, many or a size class.

d_gene | j_gene | v_gene | abundance | CDR3nt | CDR3aa
TRBD2 | TRBJ2-7 | TRBV2 | - | TGTGCCAGCAGACTAGCGGGAGGGCTTTCCTACGAGCAGTACTTC | CASRLAGGLSYEQYF
TRBD2 | TRBJ2-3 | TRBV4-3 | - | TGCGCCAGCAGCCAAGATTTCGCGGGAGAAGGTTCAGATACGCAGTATTTT | CASSQDFAGEGSDTQYF
TRBD2 | TRBJ2-1 | TRBV25-1 | - | TGTGCCAGCACTCTAGCGGGAGGGCGCAATGAGCAGTTCTTC | CASTLAGGRNEQFF
- | TRBJ2-1 | TRBV20-1 | - | TGCAGTGCTACGTTATACAATGAGCAGTTCTTC | CSATLYNEQFF
- | TRBJ1-5 | TRBV11-3 | - | TGTGCCAGCAGCTTACTTCAGGGCCCCAATCAGCCCCAGCATTTT | CASSLLQGPNQPQHF
- | TRBJ1-2 | TRBV7-2 | - | TGTGCCAGCAGCCGCGACAGCGTGGGTGGCTACACCTTC | CASSRDSVGGYTF
- | TRBJ2-3 | TRBV21-1 | - | TGTGCCAGCAGCCTAATATGGGGCGATACGCAGTATTTT | CASSLIWGDTQYF
TRBD2 | TRBJ2-7 | TRBV29-1 | few | TGCAGCGTTGGAGAAAGCGGGAACGAGCAGTACTTC | CSVGESGNEQYF
TRBD2 | TRBJ2-2 | TRBV4-3 | - | TGCGCCAGCAGCCAGGGGTCGAAGCGGGAGATCAGCGGGGAGCTGTTTTTT | CASSQGSKREISGELFF
- | TRBJ2-7 | TRBV7-2 | - | TGTGCCACCACACCCTCCCAGGGTGTCTACGAGCAGTACTTC | CATTPSQGVYEQYF
- | TRBJ1-3 | TRBV11-2 | - | TGTGCCAGCAGCTTAGGAGGATCCCACGTAGGATTT | CASSLGGSHVGF
- | TRBJ1-1 | TRBV30 | - | TGTGCCTGGAGCGGGGGGAGCACTGAAGCTTTCTTT | CAWSGGSTEAFF
- | TRBJ2-5 | TRBV15 | - | TGTGCCACCAGCGGCATCGGGGGGCCAGAGACCCAGTACTTC | CATSGIGGPETQYF
TRBD2 | TRBJ2-4 | TRBV11-2 | - | TGTGCCAGCAGCTCGACTAGCGGGAGGGCTACCAAAAACATTCAGTACTTC | CASSSTSGRATKNIQYF
TRBD1 | TRBJ2-7 | TRBV6-5 | few | TGTGCCAGCAGTTCCCCGGGACAGGGGTTCTACGAGCAGTACTTC | CASSSPGQGFYEQYF
- | TRBJ1-1 | TRBV18 | - | TGTGCCAGCTCACCACGTACAGGGATGAACACTGAAGCTTTCTTT | CASSPRTGMNTEAFF
- | TRBJ1-5 | TRBV5-1 | few | TGCGCCAGCAGCCCGGACTCCCGTTCTAATCAGCCCCAGCATTTT | CASSPDSRSNQPQHF
TRBD2 | TRBJ2-3 | TRBV7-6 | - | TGTGCCAGCAGCTCCGAGGGAGGGCCTAGGGATACGCAGTATTTT | CASSSEGGPRDTQYF
TRBD1 | TRBJ1-5 | TRBV19 | - | TGTGCCAGTAGTATTACAGGGGGCAAGGGTCAGCCCCAGCATTTT | CASSITGGKGQPQHF
TRBD2 | TRBJ2-1 | TRBV7-9 | - | TGTGCCAGCAGCCGGAGGGCTAGCGGATACAATGAGCAGTTCTTC | CASSRRASGYNEQFF
TRBD2 | TRBJ2-1 | TRBV29-1 | - | TGCAGCGTTGCGGCGGGAGGGCCTGGAAATGAGCAGTTCTTC | CSVAAGGPGNEQFF
- | TRBJ2-2 | TRBV11-2 | few | TGTGCCAGCAGCCAGTCCACCGGGGAGCTGTTTTTT | CASSQSTGELFF
- | TRBJ2-7 | TRBV6-1 | - | TGTGCCAGCAGTGAAAGTACGGGGGGCGGCGAGCAGTACTTC | CASSESTGGGEQYF
TRBD2 | TRBJ2-7 | TRBV19 | - | TGTGCCAGTAGAGAGCGGGGAGCGGTGTACGAGCAGTACTTC | CASRERGAVYEQYF
- | TRBJ1-3 | TRBV9 | - | TGTGCCAGCAGCCCAACGGGCTCTGGAAACACCATATATTTT | CASSPTGSGNTIYF
- | TRBJ1-2 | TRBV29-1 | - | TGCAGCGTTGAGCGGAGTAACTATGGCTACACCTTC | CSVERSNYGYTF
- | TRBJ1-2 | TRBV4-3 | large | TGCGCCAGCAGCCAAGATAGGGGGTTCCTCTATGGCTACACCTTC | CASSQDRGFLYGYTF
- | TRBJ1-5 | TRBV28 | - | TGTGCCAGCAGTTTCCCGAGGCTCTATAGCAATCAGCCCCAGCATTTT | CASSFPRLYSNQPQHF
- | TRBJ2-3 | TRBV18 | once | TGTGCCAGCTCACCTAATGTAGGCCTCGGGGATACGCAGTATTTT | CASSPNVGLGDTQYF
TRBD2 | TRBJ2-5 | TRBV29-1 | - | TGCAGCGCCGGCGGGGGTAGCGGGAGGGAGACCCAGTACTTC | CSAGGGSGRETQYF
- | TRBJ2-4 | TRBV19 | - | TGTGCCAGTAGTATAGGGACGGCGGGTGATCAGTACTTC | CASSIGTAGDQYF
- | TRBJ2-7 | TRBV27 | - | TGTGCCAGCAGCCGACTTGGGTCGGGGACCTACGAGCAGTACTTC | CASSRLGSGTYEQYF